The 10 T cell receptor beta chains presented below share a single source sample, sequenced in a study of cytomegalovirus exposure and HLA in healthy donors (dated by TCRdb to 2016 to 2017). The library was built by means of the immunoSEQ multiplex PCR assay. The source is immuneACCESS, and TCRdb retained only in-frame sequences with V and J called. Part of the clones is not carried over; for the studies checked, unresolved V genes explain less than half of this, and the remainder is unexplained. Here the sample has fewer than 150,000 clones; around 87% occur a single time. Roughly 9.4% of the sample comes from the top ten. Sample: PBMCs. Receptor source: a man in his late teens or twenties in good health and CMV-seropositive.

The chain links TRBV5-4 to TRBJ2-5; 8 bases agree with TRBD1. Germline lookup yields CDR1 SGHNT and CDR2 YYREEE (reference sequence). The CDR3 covers 15 residues. The V gene end was trimmed by 2 bases and the J gene end by 5 bases; junction bases not matched to a gene: 8. CDR3 nucleotides: TGTGCCAGCAGCTTAAAGACAGGGGCTGGGGAGACCCAGTACTTC. The encoded protein is CASSLKTGAGETQYF.

The chain has TRBV5-5 and TRBJ2-7; tentative D call: TRBD1 (6 bases). The V end lost 0 bases, the J end lost 6 bases, and 7 bases lay between the germline ends. Germline lookup yields CDR1 SGHKS and CDR2 YYEKEE (reference sequence). This CDR3 is 12 amino acids long. CDR3 in amino acids: CASSLGGLEQYF. CDR3 DNA sequence: TGTGCCAGCAGCTTGGGGGGGCTCGAGCAGTACTTC. Full variable domain (rest looked up from reference TRBV5-5 and TRBJ2-7): DAGVTQSPTHLIKTRGQQVTLRCSPISGHKSVSWYQQVLGQGPQFIFQYYEKEERGRGNFPDRFSARQFPNYSSELNVNALLLGDSALYLCASSLGGLEQYFGPGTRLTVT.

The chain uses TRBV11-2 and TRBJ1-2; D is perhaps TRBD1 (6 bases). Germline values: CDR1 SGHAT, CDR2 FQNNGV. CDR3 size: 15 residues. Deletions cut 5 bases from V and 8 bases from J, with 21 bases between. This CDR3 reads CASSALTDRFGGYTF. CDR3 in DNA: TGTGCCAGCAGCGCCCTCACCGACAGGTTTGGAGGCTACACCTTC.

The chain carries TRBV7-9 and TRBJ1-1, with 7 positions matching TRBD1. CDR1 is SEHNR, CDR2 FQNEAQ, per germline (reference sequence). J was trimmed by 5 bases and V by 3 bases; bases with no gene match: 6. The CDR3 contains 14 residues. Here the CDR3 DNA reads TGTGCCAGCAGCTTGCAGGGGGAAGTGACTGAAGCTTTCTTT. This codes for CASSLQGEVTEAFF.

This chain joins TRBV10-3 and TRBJ1-1, with TRBD1 as a possible D gene (5 bases). Deletions cut 3 bases from V and 4 bases from J, with 15 bases between. CDR1 is ENHRY, CDR2 SYGVKD, per germline. The CDR3 is 15 residues long. CDR3 region: CAISDASGGGTEAFF. CDR3 nucleotide sequence: TGTGCCATCAGTGACGCATCCGGGGGGGGCACTGAAGCTTTCTTT.

The chain joins TRBV7-9 to TRBJ2-7; 7 positions agree with TRBD1. After removal of 0 bases from V and 7 bases from J, the junction contained 12 bases not matched to a gene. CDR3 length: 16 residues. Germline-derived CDR1 and CDR2 are SEHNR and FQNEAQ (reference sequence). The CDR3 sequence is CASSLALVTGFGEQYF. CDR3 bases: TGTGCCAGCAGCTTAGCGCTTGTGACAGGGTTTGGGGAGCAGTACTTC.

This chain joins TRBV7-9 and TRBJ2-2; 9 positions match TRBD1. The CDR3 sequence is 13 residues long. From germline, CDR1 is SEHNR and CDR2 FQNEAQ (reference sequence). Unmatched junction bases numbered 1, after V lost 8 bases and J lost 3 bases. CDR3 sequence reads: CASRQGDTGELFF. The CDR3, as DNA: TGTGCCAGCCGACAGGGGGACACCGGGGAGCTGTTTTTT. Drawing the rest from reference TRBV7-9 and TRBJ2-2, the complete variable domain is DTGVSQNPRHKITKRGQNVTFRCDPISEHNRLYWYRQTLGQGPEFLTYFQNEAQLEKSRLLSDRFSAERPKGSFSTLEIQRTEQGDSAMYLCASRQGDTGELFFGEGSRLTVL.

V and J are TRBV11-2 and TRBJ2-7, with 7 bases aligning to TRBD2. The CDR3 is made up of 15 amino acids. The germline gives CDR1 SGHAT, CDR2 FQNNGV. The V segment lost 5 bases and the J segment 2 bases; nucleotides outside the gene matches: 9. This CDR3 is CASSDGSSGPYEQYF. In DNA form, the CDR3 reads TGTGCCAGCAGCGATGGCTCTAGCGGACCCTACGAGCAGTACTTC. The variable domain in full, completed from reference TRBV11-2 and TRBJ2-7, reads EAGVAQSPRYKIIEKRQSVAFWCNPISGHATLYWYQQILGQGPKLLIQFQNNGVVDDSQLPKDRFSAERLKGVDSTLKIQPAKLEDSAVYLCASSDGSSGPYEQYFGPGTRLTVT.

The rearrangement uses TRBV19 and TRBJ1-4; D unclear. Germline CDR1 reads LNHDA; CDR2 reads SQIVND (reference sequence). This CDR3 contains 13 residues. V gave up 7 bases and J gave up 9 bases, with 15 bases separating them. CDR3 region: CASMPHETKKLFF. The CDR3 region has the DNA TGTGCCAGTATGCCCCATGAGACTAAAAAACTGTTTTTT.

The chain joins TRBV7-9 to TRBJ1-3; D might be TRBD1 (6 bases). Trimming stripped 5 bases from V and 4 bases from J, with 15 bases between. Germline CDR1 SEHNR, CDR2 FQNEAQ (reference sequence). The CDR3 loop spans 15 amino acids. The CDR3 loop is CASSPWTERGNTIYF. DNA of the CDR3: TGTGCCAGCAGCCCATGGACAGAAAGGGGAAACACCATATATTTT.